This T cell receptor beta chain was obtained from a study of CD8 T cells in ankylosing spondylitis. At least ten counts were recorded for this clonotype. For TCR beta, libraries came from quantitative 5'-RACE with molecular barcodes. From the 5' RACE reads, TCRdb called clonotypes with MiXCR, one entry per CDR3 protein. The sample yields nearly 350,000 distinct CDR3 sequences, roughly 15% seen once. The CDR3 is 13 residues long. Trimming left V 3 bases short and J 5 bases short, with 10 bases between. Germline-derived CDR1 and CDR2 are MGHDK and SYGVNS. The sequenced sample consisted of blood, either unsorted or a sorted T cell fraction (not recorded which). This sequence joins TRBV25-1 and TRBJ2-5; D unclear. The source of this sequence is a male donor with ankylosing spondylitis or in good health (not recorded which). CDR3 in amino acids: CASSESYPETQYF. The CDR3 nucleotides are TGTGCCAGCAGTGAGTCATACCCCGAGACCCAGTACTTC.